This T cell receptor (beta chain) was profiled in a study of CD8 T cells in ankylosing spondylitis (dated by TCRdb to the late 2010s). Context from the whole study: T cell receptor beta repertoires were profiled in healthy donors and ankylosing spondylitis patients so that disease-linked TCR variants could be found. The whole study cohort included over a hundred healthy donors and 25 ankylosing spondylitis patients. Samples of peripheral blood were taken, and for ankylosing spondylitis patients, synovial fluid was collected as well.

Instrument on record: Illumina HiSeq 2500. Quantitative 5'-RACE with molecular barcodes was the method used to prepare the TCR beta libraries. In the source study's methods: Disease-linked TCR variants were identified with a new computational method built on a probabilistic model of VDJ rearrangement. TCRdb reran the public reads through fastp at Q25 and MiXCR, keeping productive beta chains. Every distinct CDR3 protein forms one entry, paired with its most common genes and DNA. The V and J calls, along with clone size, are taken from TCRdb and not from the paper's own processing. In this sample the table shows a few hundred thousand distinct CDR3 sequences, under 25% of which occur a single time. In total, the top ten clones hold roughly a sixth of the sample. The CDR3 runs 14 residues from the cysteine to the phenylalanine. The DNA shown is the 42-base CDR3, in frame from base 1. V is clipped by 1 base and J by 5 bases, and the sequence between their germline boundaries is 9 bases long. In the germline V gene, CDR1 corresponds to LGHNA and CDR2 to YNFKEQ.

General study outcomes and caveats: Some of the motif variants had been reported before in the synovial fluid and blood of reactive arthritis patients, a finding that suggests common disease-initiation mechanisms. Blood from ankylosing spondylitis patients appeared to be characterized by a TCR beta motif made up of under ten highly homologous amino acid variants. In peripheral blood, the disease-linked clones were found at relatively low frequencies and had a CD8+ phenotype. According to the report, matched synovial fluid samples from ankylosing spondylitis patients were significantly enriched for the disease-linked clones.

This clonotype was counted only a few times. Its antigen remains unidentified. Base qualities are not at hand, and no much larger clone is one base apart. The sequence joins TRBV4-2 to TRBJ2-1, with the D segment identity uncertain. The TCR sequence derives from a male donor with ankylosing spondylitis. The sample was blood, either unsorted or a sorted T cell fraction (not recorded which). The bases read TGTGCCAGCAGCCAAGGCCTCCACAACAATGAGCAGTTCTTC. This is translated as CASSQGLHNNEQFF.